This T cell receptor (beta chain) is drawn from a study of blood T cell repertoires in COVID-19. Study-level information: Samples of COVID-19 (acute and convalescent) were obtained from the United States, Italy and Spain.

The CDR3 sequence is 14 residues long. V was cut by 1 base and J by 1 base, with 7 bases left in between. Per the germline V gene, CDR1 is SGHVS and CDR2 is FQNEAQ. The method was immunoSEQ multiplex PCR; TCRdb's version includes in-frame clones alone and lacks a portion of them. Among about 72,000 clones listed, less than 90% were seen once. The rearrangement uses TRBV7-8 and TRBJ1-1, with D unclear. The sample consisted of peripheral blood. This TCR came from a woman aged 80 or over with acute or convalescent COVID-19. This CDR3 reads CASSLVGGNTEAFF. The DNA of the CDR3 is TGTGCCAGCAGCTTAGTAGGAGGGAACACTGAAGCTTTCTTT. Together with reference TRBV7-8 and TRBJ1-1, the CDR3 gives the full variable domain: GAGVSQSPRYKVAKRGQDVALRCDPISGHVSLFWYQQALGQGPEFLTYFQNEAQLDKSGLPSDRFFAERPEGSVSTLKIQRTQQEDSAVYLCASSLVGGNTEAFFGQGTRLTVV.